A selection of T cell receptor beta chains follows, all from one sample in a study of T cell responses to AZD1222 COVID-19 vaccine. TCRdb's copy holds only in-frame clones and misses some; the assay was immunoSEQ multiplex PCR. Among about 130,000 clones listed, roughly 84% were seen once. The source material was peripheral blood, sampled on day 0 of AZD1222 vaccination. The receptors come from an adult in good health. Each CDR3 is given with its conserved first and last residue. A D gene is named only where the DNA matches it firmly. Some rows have no size entry. The others give once, few or many, or a class for an expanded clone.

TRBV19	.	TRBJ1-5	.	TGTGCCAGTAGTATATCCCCGTGGCAGGGCGGACAGCAGCCCCAGCATTTT	CASSISPWQGGQQPQHF
TRBV15	many	TRBJ1-3	.	TGTGCCACCAGCAGAGGGGGCGGTGGAAACACCATATATTTT	CATSRGGGGNTIYF
TRBV28	.	TRBJ1-5	TRBD1	TGTGCCAGCAGTTTAGGCAGGGGGAATCAGCCCCAGCATTTT	CASSLGRGNQPQHF
TRBV28	medium-sized	TRBJ1-2	.	TGTGCCAGCAGGACGGGCTATATGGGCTACACCTTC	CASRTGYMGYTF
TRBV19	.	TRBJ1-2	TRBD1	TGTGCCAGTAGTATAGTAGGACAGGCTAACTATGGCTACACCTTC	CASSIVGQANYGYTF
TRBV19	.	TRBJ1-4	.	TGTGCCAGTAGGGACCATGGGGAAAAACTGTTTTTT	CASRDHGEKLFF
TRBV15	.	TRBJ1-1	.	TGTGCCACCAGCAGAGAGCTAGGACTGCCGAACACTGAAGCTTTCTTT	CATSRELGLPNTEAFF
TRBV10-2	.	TRBJ1-2	.	TGCGCCAGCACCCCGAAGGACAGATATGGCTACACCTTC	CASTPKDRYGYTF
TRBV5-1	.	TRBJ2-6	.	TGCGCCAGCAGCTTGGAGGCTGGGGCCAACGTCCTGACTTTC	CASSLEAGANVLTF
TRBV13	.	TRBJ2-5	TRBD1	TGTGCCAGCAGCTACGAAAAATGGTGGGGACAGGGAGGAGAGACCCAGTACTTC	CASSYEKWWGQGGETQYF
TRBV27	few	TRBJ2-2	TRBD1	TGTGCCAGCAGCCCCCGGGACAGGGGGGGCACCGGGGAGCTGTTTTTT	CASSPRDRGGTGELFF